A selection of T cell receptor beta chains follows, all from one sample in a study of shared clonotypes between healthy human individuals. This table comes from immunoSEQ multiplex PCR, and its TCRdb copy is limited to in-frame clones, with some not included. The sample holds some 2.4 million clones; roughly 93% are singletons and the top ten take roughly 0.39%. The material sequenced was naive CD4+ T cells from PBMCs. The source is a man between 18 and 29 years old in good health. Some clones in this sample may be carry-over from other donors' samples. Each CDR3 is given with its conserved first and last residue. The D gene is left open where the match is weak. Clone size is stated in some rows and not others, as once, few, many or a class when expanded.

J gene	V gene	D gene	clone size	CDR3 DNA	CDR3 protein
TRBJ1-1	TRBV11-3	.	.	TGTGCCAGCAGCTTTTCGTCGAACACTGAAGCTTTCTTT	CASSFSSNTEAFF
TRBJ2-2	TRBV7-2	.	.	TGTGCCAGCAGCTTAGCCTTTACCGGGGAGCTGTTTTTT	CASSLAFTGELFF
TRBJ2-1	TRBV12-5	TRBD2	.	TGTGCTAGTGGTTTGCTAGCGGGAGGGGCCTACAATGAGCAGTTCTTC	CASGLLAGGAYNEQFF
TRBJ1-1	TRBV27	.	.	TGTGCCAGCAGTTCATACAGGCTCATGAACACTGAAGCTTTCTTT	CASSSYRLMNTEAFF
TRBJ2-2	TRBV14	TRBD2	.	TGTGCCAGCAGCCAAGTGGGCGGGGGACCGAACACCGGGGAGCTGTTTTTT	CASSQVGGGPNTGELFF
TRBJ1-2	TRBV10-3	.	.	TGTGCCATCAGGACCGGAAGCCGGGACTATGGCTACACCTTC	CAIRTGSRDYGYTF
TRBJ2-5	TRBV7-9	.	.	TGTGCCAGCAGCTTAATGACCCCGCAAGAGACCCAGTACTTC	CASSLMTPQETQYF
TRBJ2-5	TRBV28	TRBD1	.	TGTGCCAGCAGCCTAGGGGGCGTTCAAGAGACCCAGTACTTC	CASSLGGVQETQYF
TRBJ2-7	TRBV10-1	.	.	TGCGCCAGCAGTGAGTATCTGGGGGAGCAGTACTTC	CASSEYLGEQYF
TRBJ2-7	TRBV11-2	.	.	TGTGCCAGCAGCCAATCATCCAAAGTCACCTACGAGCAGTACTTC	CASSQSSKVTYEQYF
TRBJ2-7	TRBV19	TRBD1	.	TGTGCCAGTAGTCAAAGGACAGGGGCCTACGAGCAGTACTTC	CASSQRTGAYEQYF
TRBJ2-7	TRBV28	.	once	TGTGCCAGCAGCCGAGGCCGATACGAGCAGTACTTC	CASSRGRYEQYF
TRBJ2-3	TRBV7-9	.	.	TGTGCCAGCAGCCCAGGGGGGAATACGCAGTATTTT	CASSPGGNTQYF
TRBJ2-7	TRBV19	TRBD2	.	TGTGCCAGTAGACCGTCCGGGACGGGAGGCTACGAGCAGTACTTC	CASRPSGTGGYEQYF
TRBJ2-2	TRBV7-7	TRBD1	.	TGTGCCAGTTCAACAGGGGCAACCGGGGAGCTGTTTTTT	CASSTGATGELFF
TRBJ1-1	TRBV5-1	TRBD1	.	TGCGCCAGCATGGACAGGGGTGGAATGAACACTGAAGCTTTCTTT	CASMDRGGMNTEAFF
TRBJ2-3	TRBV5-1	.	.	TGCGCCAGCAGCATCTCGGGGACGCATTTGGATACGCAGTATTTT	CASSISGTHLDTQYF
TRBJ2-3	TRBV5-4	TRBD2	.	TGTGCCAGCAGCCTCCGACTAGCGGGACCGCAGTATTTT	CASSLRLAGPQYF
TRBJ2-3	TRBV27	.	.	TGTGCCAGCACCTTCGGAGGGGTTGGTACAGATACGCAGTATTTT	CASTFGGVGTDTQYF
TRBJ1-1	TRBV28	TRBD1	.	TGTGCCAGCAGTCTGACAGGGGGAGCTTTCTTT	CASSLTGGAFF
TRBJ2-1	TRBV28	TRBD1	.	TGTGCCAGCAGCGTAATCCTAGGGACAGGGGCGCACGGAAGCAATGAGCAGTTCTTC	CASSVILGTGAHGSNEQFF
TRBJ1-4	TRBV7-9	TRBD1	.	TGTGCCAGCAGCGCGCGGACGGGACAGACTAATGAAAAACTGTTTTTT	CASSARTGQTNEKLFF
TRBJ2-1	TRBV7-3	TRBD2	.	TGTGCCAGCAGCCTTGTGACTAGCGGGAGGGCCGGGTACAATGAGCAGTTCTTC	CASSLVTSGRAGYNEQFF
TRBJ2-1	TRBV2	.	.	TGTGCCAGCCGTCTTGCGTGGGAAGAGCAGTTCTTC	CASRLAWEEQFF
TRBJ1-4	TRBV5-1	TRBD1	.	TGCGCCAGCAGCTTCAGACAGGGACGCGATGAAAAACTGTTTTTT	CASSFRQGRDEKLFF
TRBJ1-2	TRBV2	.	.	TGTGCCAGCAGTGAAGACTATGGCTACACCTTC	CASSEDYGYTF
TRBJ1-1	TRBV30	.	few	TGTGCCTGGAGAATGAACACTGAAGCTTTCTTT	CAWRMNTEAFF
TRBJ2-3	TRBV11-2	.	.	TGTGCCTCCAGTAAGCAGGTGGTTGATACGCAGTATTTT	CASSKQVVDTQYF
TRBJ1-4	TRBV11-2	.	.	TGTGCCAGCAGCTTTGGTGGACAGATTAATGAAAAACTGTTTTTT	CASSFGGQINEKLFF
TRBJ1-4	TRBV30	.	.	TGTGCCTGGGCTCCAACTAATGAAAAACTGTTTTTT	CAWAPTNEKLFF
TRBJ1-1	TRBV11-3	.	.	TGTGCCGCCGTCGGTGTTTGGGAAACTGAAGCTTTCTTT	CAAVGVWETEAFF
TRBJ2-2	TRBV28	.	.	TGTGCCAGCAGTTTGGGGGGTGTAAGCACCGGGGAGCTGTTTTTT	CASSLGGVSTGELFF
TRBJ2-3	TRBV2	TRBD1	.	TGTGCCAGCAGTGAGGACAGGGGCTATCCTAATACGCAGTATTTT	CASSEDRGYPNTQYF
TRBJ1-2	TRBV25-1	.	once	TGTGCCAGCAGTGATCCCCCCGGGAGCCCTAACTATGGCTACACCTTC	CASSDPPGSPNYGYTF
TRBJ1-2	TRBV28	.	.	TGTGCCAGCAGATCCGCGGGCCCCACCCGAGGGACCTTC	CASRSAGPTRGTF
TRBJ2-3	TRBV5-6	.	.	TGTGCCAGCAGCTTGTTAACCCCGAGGGGCACAGATACGCAGTATTTT	CASSLLTPRGTDTQYF
TRBJ2-6	TRBV2	.	.	TGTGCCAGCAGTGAGGGCGGAGGGGTCGGCTCTGGGGCCAACGTCCTGACTTTC	CASSEGGGVGSGANVLTF
TRBJ2-6	TRBV7-2	.	.	TGTGCCAGCAGGACTAGGACAGGCCTCACAAACTCTGGGGCCAACGTCCTGACTTTC	CASRTRTGLTNSGANVLTF
TRBJ2-5	TRBV5-4	TRBD2	.	TGTGCCAGCAGCGACGGGACTAGCGGGGGAACCCAAGAGACCCAGTACTTC	CASSDGTSGGTQETQYF
TRBJ2-2	TRBV5-1	TRBD2	.	TGCGCCAGCAGCATTGGGACTATGGCCACCGGGGAGCTGTTTTTT	CASSIGTMATGELFF
TRBJ2-1	TRBV7-3	.	.	TGTGCCAGCAGCTTAGGTGGAACCTCCTACAATGAGCAGTTCTTC	CASSLGGTSYNEQFF
TRBJ1-5	TRBV4-1	.	.	TGCGCCAGCAGCCAAGGCGTCGGTGCTAAGGGTCAGCCCCAGCATTTT	CASSQGVGAKGQPQHF
TRBJ2-1	TRBV5-6	TRBD2	.	TGTGCCAGCAGGGCCAGCGGGAGTGTGCACAATGAGCAGTTCTTC	CASRASGSVHNEQFF
TRBJ2-7	TRBV4-3	.	once	TGCGCCAGCAGCCAAGATCCCCGGGCTTCAGGCACCTACGAGCAGTACTTC	CASSQDPRASGTYEQYF
TRBJ1-1	TRBV10-2	TRBD1	.	TGCGCCAGCAGAGGAGGGACAGGGGAAGGGAATCTCTTT	CASRGGTGEGNLF
TRBJ1-2	TRBV28	TRBD1	.	TGTGCCAGCAGTTTATTCGACAGGGGACATGGCTACACCTTC	CASSLFDRGHGYTF
TRBJ2-2	TRBV6-5	.	.	TGTGCCAGCATGGAGTGGAACACCGGGGAGCTGTTTTTT	CASMEWNTGELFF
TRBJ1-4	TRBV29-1	.	.	TGCAGCGTCGCCCCCGCGGGGGCTAATGAAAAACTGTTTTTT	CSVAPAGANEKLFF
TRBJ1-1	TRBV21-1	.	.	TGTGCCAGCAGCACTTTGGCCGGGGACAGGGGGCGCGTGAACACTGAAGCTTTCTTT	CASSTLAGDRGRVNTEAFF
TRBJ1-3	TRBV28	.	.	TGTGCCAGCAGTTTAAGGTCAGAGACCACCATATATTTT	CASSLRSETTIYF
TRBJ1-1	TRBV7-8	.	.	TGTGCCAGCAGCTCGAAGGACAACACTGAAGCTTTCTTT	CASSSKDNTEAFF
TRBJ2-2	TRBV2	TRBD1	.	TGTGCCAGCAGTAAACCGAGAGGACAGGGGGCCGGGGAGCTGTTTTTT	CASSKPRGQGAGELFF